These 8 T cell receptor beta chains originate from one sample sequenced in a study of shared clonotypes between healthy human individuals. Method: immunoSEQ multiplex PCR; TCRdb's copy keeps in-frame clones and lacks some. This sample has some 2,500,000 clones, with over 85% found just once. The sample was naive CD4+ T cells from PBMCs. Subset defined: CD45RA+ positively selected. The receptors originated from a man aged 18 to 30 in good health. Some clones in this sample may be carry-over from other donors' samples.

The genes are TRBV25-1 and TRBJ2-5, with D tentatively TRBD1 or TRBD2 (5 bases each). The CDR3 length is 14 residues. V lost 3 bases and J lost 5, with 13 bases in between. Germline loops: CDR1 MGHDK, CDR2 SYGVNS. The CDR3 loop is CASSDRQGGETQYF. CDR3 bases: TGTGCCAGCAGTGACCGCCAGGGCGGGGAGACCCAGTACTTC.

The rearrangement links TRBV10-2 to TRBJ2-7; 7 bases map to TRBD1. Germline values: CDR1 WSHSY, CDR2 SAAADI. The ends lost 2 bases at V and 0 bases at J; junction bases unmatched: 10. CDR3 length equals 17 residues. The CDR3 coding sequence is TGCGCCAGCAGTGAGGGGTGGGGGACAGAAAGCTCCTACGAGCAGTACTTC. Translated: CASSEGWGTESSYEQYF.

This sequence joins TRBV5-1 and TRBJ2-1; D is possibly TRBD1 or TRBD2 (8 bases each). The CDR3 sequence is 17 residues long. The germline CDR1 and CDR2 sequences are SGHRS and YFSETQ. V was pared by 4 bases and J by 9 bases, with 26 bases between. The DNA for the CDR3 is TGCGCCAGCAGCGAACGGACAGGGAGCGGGAGTAAGAGTGAGCAGTTCTTC. Amino acids: CASSERTGSGSKSEQFF.

V and J are TRBV7-9 and TRBJ2-7; D may correspond to TRBD1 or TRBD2 (7 bases each). This CDR3 region has 15 residues. V lost 3 bases to trimming and J lost 5 bases, with 17 bases between them. CDR1 and CDR2 (germline): SEHNR, FQNEAQ (reference sequence). CDR3 sequence: CASSLSGRGRDEQYF. The CDR3 DNA follows: TGTGCCAGCAGCTTGTCTGGCAGGGGGAGGGACGAGCAGTACTTC.

V usage is TRBV25-1 and J usage is TRBJ1-6, with 9 bases identical to TRBD1. Germline V gives CDR1 MGHDK, CDR2 SYGVNS. V dropped 5 bases and J dropped 9; count of bases not matched to a gene: 11. CDR3 length: 16 amino acids. In DNA, the CDR3 is TGTGCCAGCAGTCCCCCGGGGACAGGGTGGGTTTCACCCCTCCACTTT. This gives the protein CASSPPGTGWVSPLHF.

This chain links TRBV11-2 with TRBJ1-2; tentative D call: TRBD1 (6 bases). CDR1 is SGHAT, CDR2 FQNNGV, per germline. The V and J ends lost 2 bases and 3 bases respectively, with 7 bases between them. The CDR3 extends over 13 amino acids. The CDR3 protein is CASSLRTDYGYTF. DNA of the CDR3: TGTGCCAGCAGCTTAAGGACAGACTATGGCTACACCTTC. Variable domain in full (rest from reference TRBV11-2 and TRBJ1-2): EAGVAQSPRYKIIEKRQSVAFWCNPISGHATLYWYQQILGQGPKLLIQFQNNGVVDDSQLPKDRFSAERLKGVDSTLKIQPAKLEDSAVYLCASSLRTDYGYTFGSGTRLTVV.

V gene TRBV7-9 combines with J gene TRBJ1-2, with 9 bases matching TRBD1. The CDR3 totals 14 residues. Germline trimming cut 0 bases from V and 6 bases from J; bases unmatched to any gene: 2. The V gene's germline CDR1 is SEHNR and CDR2 FQNEAQ (reference sequence). The CDR3, as DNA: TGTGCCAGCAGCTTAGCCGACAGGGGGAATGGCTACACCTTC. Protein: CASSLADRGNGYTF. The variable domain in full, completed from reference TRBV7-9 and TRBJ1-2, reads DTGVSQNPRHKITKRGQNVTFRCDPISEHNRLYWYRQTLGQGPEFLTYFQNEAQLEKSRLLSDRFSAERPKGSFSTLEIQRTEQGDSAMYLCASSLADRGNGYTFGSGTRLTVV.

This chain links TRBV6-5 with TRBJ1-1; D is perhaps TRBD1 (5 bases). Germline V gene data show CDR1 as MNHEY and CDR2 as SVGAGI. Trimming removed 5 bases at V and 8 bases at J, with 15 bases between. The CDR3 has 13 amino acids. The CDR3 sequence: CASSKKGRQEAFF. In DNA form, the CDR3 reads TGTGCCAGCAGTAAAAAGGGACGGCAGGAAGCTTTCTTT.